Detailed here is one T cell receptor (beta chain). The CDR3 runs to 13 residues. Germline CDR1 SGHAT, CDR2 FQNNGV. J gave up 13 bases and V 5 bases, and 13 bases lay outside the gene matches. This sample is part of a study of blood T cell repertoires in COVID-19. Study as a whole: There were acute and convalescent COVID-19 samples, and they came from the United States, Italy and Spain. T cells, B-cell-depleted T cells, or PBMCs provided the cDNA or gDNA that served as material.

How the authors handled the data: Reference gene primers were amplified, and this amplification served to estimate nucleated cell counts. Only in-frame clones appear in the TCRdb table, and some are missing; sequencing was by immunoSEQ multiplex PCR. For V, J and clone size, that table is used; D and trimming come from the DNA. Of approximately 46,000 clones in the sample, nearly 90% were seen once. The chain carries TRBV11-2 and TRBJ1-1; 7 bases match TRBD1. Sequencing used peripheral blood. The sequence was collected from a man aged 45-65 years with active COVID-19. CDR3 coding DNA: TGTGCCAGCAGCCGCAATAGGGACAGTCCAGATTTCTTT. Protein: CASSRNRDSPDFF.